This passage covers 20 T cell receptor beta chains from one sample sequenced in a study of control samples from healthy donors and cancer patients. Measured with immunoSEQ multiplex PCR; TCRdb has only the in-frame clones, and not every one. This sample yields more than 50,000 clones, of which roughly 87% are seen a single time; about 3.5% belongs to the top ten. Material: blood. The receptors were gathered from a man between 45 and 60 years old in good health.

The chain couples TRBV19 to TRBJ1-2, with D tentatively TRBD1 (5 bases). Germline V CDR1 and CDR2: LNHDA, SQIVND (reference sequence). Trimming took 4 bases from V and 4 from J, leaving 13 bases between them. CDR3 length: 14 residues. CDR3 DNA: TGTGCCAGTAGTAAATTCGACAGCGCCTATGGCTACACCTTC. Protein product: CASSKFDSAYGYTF. The full variable domain, in which reference TRBV19 and TRBJ1-2 provide the parts outside the CDR3, is DGGITQSPKYLFRKEGQNVTLSCEQNLNHDAMYWYRQDPGQGLRLIYYSQIVNDFQKGDIAEGYSVSREKKESFPLTVTSAQKNPTAFYLCASSKFDSAYGYTFGSGTRLTVV.

This clone was observed once. The genes are TRBV6-5 and TRBJ1-3; the D is unclear. Germline CDR1 reads MNHEY; CDR2 reads SVGAGI. The germline V and J ends were trimmed by 0 bases and 2 bases, with 8 bases remaining between them. The CDR3 extends over 15 amino acids. CDR3 in amino acids: CASSYSSLAGNTIYF. The CDR3 DNA is TGTGCCAGCAGTTACTCGTCCTTGGCTGGAAACACCATATATTTT.

The chain has TRBV3-1 (or the pseudogene TRBV3-2) and TRBJ2-5; 8 bases line up with TRBD2. This CDR3 region has 14 residues. The V gene's germline CDR1 is LGHDT and CDR2 YNNKEL (reference sequence). V gave up 4 bases and J gave up 3 bases; unmatched junction bases: 4. The CDR3 DNA sequence: TGTGCCAGCAGCCCAACGGGAGGGGAAGAGACCCAGTACTTC. As protein: CASSPTGGEETQYF.

The chain employs TRBV28 and TRBJ2-5; the match to TRBD2 covers 8 bases. V shed 5 bases and J 2 bases; nucleotides not matched to a gene: 7. Germline V gene sequence: CDR1 MDHEN, CDR2 SYDVKM. CDR3 length equals 15 residues. This CDR3 reads CASSPRTSRQETQYF. The CDR3 DNA follows: TGTGCCAGCAGTCCTAGGACTAGCCGACAAGAGACCCAGTACTTC.

The genes are TRBV27 and TRBJ2-1; D gene ambiguous. The CDR3 covers 16 residues. From germline, CDR1 is MNHEY and CDR2 SMNVEV (reference sequence). V lost 7 bases, J lost 4 bases, and 20 bases lay in between. The CDR3 protein is CASNLVGKTPYNEQFF. CDR3 nucleotides: TGTGCCAGCAACCTGGTGGGAAAAACACCATACAATGAGCAGTTCTTC.

The chain uses TRBV18 and TRBJ1-5, with a weak D call TRBD1 (5 bases). The V gene lost 2 bases and the J gene lost 1 base, with 9 bases spanning the gap. Looked up from germline, CDR1 is KGHSH and CDR2 is LQKENI. The CDR3 has 15 amino acids. CDR3 sequence reads: CASSPGAPSNQPQHF. DNA of the CDR3: TGTGCCAGCTCACCAGGGGCACCGAGCAATCAGCCCCAGCATTTT.

In DNA, the CDR3 is TGTGCCACCAAATGGCAGGGGGTCGCCGGGGAGCTGTTTTTT. It yields the protein CATKWQGVAGELFF. The chain recombines TRBV27 with TRBJ2-2, with 7 positions matching TRBD1. CDR1 is MNHEY, CDR2 SMNVEV, per germline (reference sequence). The junction had 11 bases not matched to a gene; V was cut back by 10 bases and J by 6 bases. There are 14 residues in the CDR3.

CDR3 amino acids: CASSPRGLDSPLHF. The CDR3 bases are TGTGCCAGCAGCCCCAGGGGGCTTGATTCACCCCTCCACTTT. The J gene is TRBJ1-6, the V gene TRBV6-6, with 8 bases that match TRBD1. Germline values: CDR1 MNHNY, CDR2 SVGAGI (reference sequence). The CDR3 runs 14 residues. Unmatched junction bases numbered 6, after V lost 6 bases and J lost 8 bases.

This chain joins TRBV10-1 and TRBJ1-1; no reliable D call. Germline assignment: CDR1 WNHNN and CDR2 SYGVQD (reference sequence). This CDR3 is built from 14 residues. Between the trimmed V and J ends, which lost 0 bases and 1 base, there was a span of 6 bases. The chain's CDR3 is CASSESSANTEAFF. Here the CDR3 DNA reads TGCGCCAGCAGTGAGTCTTCAGCGAACACTGAAGCTTTCTTT.

The chain employs TRBV18 and TRBJ1-3, with D unclear. Trimming cost V 3 bases and J 2 bases, with 8 bases left between them. Germline V gene data show CDR1 as KGHSH and CDR2 as LQKENI. This CDR3 has 14 amino acids. The CDR3 is CASSPLRTGNTIYF. The CDR3, as DNA: TGTGCCAGCTCACCGCTGAGAACTGGAAACACCATATATTTT.

The chain joins TRBV5-1 to TRBJ2-7, with TRBD1 matching over 8 bases. The length of the CDR3 is 15 residues. Germline V lookup: CDR1 SGHRS, CDR2 YFSETQ. Losses at the gene ends were 7 bases for V and 2 bases for J; bases not matched to a gene: 11. The CDR3 DNA follows: TGCGCCAGCGCCGATACAGGGGGGATGACCTACGAGCAGTACTTC. Protein: CASADTGGMTYEQYF.

V is TRBV3-1 (or the pseudogene TRBV3-2) and J is TRBJ2-3; 10 bases line up with TRBD2. This CDR3 is built from 16 residues. The V gene's germline CDR1 is LGHDT and CDR2 YNNKEL (reference sequence). The J segment lost 5 bases and the V segment lost 7 bases, leaving 12 bases of the junction unmatched. The CDR3 loop is CASTPFLAGEGDTQYF. In nucleotides, the CDR3 is TGTGCCAGCACCCCGTTTCTAGCGGGAGAAGGAGATACGCAGTATTTT.

CDR3 amino acids: CASSSLSGAITDTQYF. The CDR3 DNA is TGTGCCAGCAGTTCTCTTAGCGGGGCGATCACAGATACGCAGTATTTT. This rearrangement joins TRBV27 to TRBJ2-3; 8 bases map to TRBD2. J gave up 2 bases and V 4 bases, and 8 bases lay outside the gene matches. The CDR3 loop spans 16 amino acids. The V gene's germline CDR1 is MNHEY and CDR2 SMNVEV (reference sequence).

The chain carries TRBV7-3 and TRBJ1-6, with TRBD1 identical over 8 bases. The CDR3 covers 14 residues. Germline-derived CDR1 and CDR2 are SGHTA and FQGTGA. Germline trimming cut 7 bases from V and 12 bases from J; bases unmatched to any gene: 11. Here the CDR3 reads CASIGPGGVGPLHF. CDR3 bases: TGTGCCAGCATCGGCCCAGGGGGCGTTGGACCCCTCCACTTT.

The rearrangement links TRBV6-5 to TRBJ1-4, with TRBD1 identical over 9 bases. After removal of 4 bases from V and 3 bases from J, the junction contained 6 bases not matched to a gene. Germline lookup yields CDR1 MNHEY and CDR2 SVGAGI. CDR3 length equals 16 residues. The CDR3 nucleotides read TGTGCCAGCAGTTTAGATGGGACAGGGTCTAATGAAAAACTGTTTTTT. Translation: CASSLDGTGSNEKLFF.

This chain joins TRBV27 and TRBJ2-7; 7 bases align to TRBD1. There are 15 residues in the CDR3. Germline-derived CDR1 and CDR2 are MNHEY and SMNVEV (reference sequence). V gave up 2 bases and J gave up 0 bases; unmatched junction bases: 4. CDR3 in amino acids: CASSLDRALSYEQYF. In nucleotides, the CDR3 is TGTGCCAGCAGTTTAGACAGGGCCCTCTCCTACGAGCAGTACTTC.

This chain connects TRBV19 to TRBJ2-1; 10 bases match TRBD2. This CDR3 has 16 amino acids. Germline assignment: CDR1 LNHDA and CDR2 SQIVND (reference sequence). With V trimmed by 5 bases and J by 6 bases, 10 bases remained unmatched. The CDR3 reads CASSDQSGRGFNEQFF. As DNA, the CDR3 is TGTGCCAGTAGTGACCAGAGCGGGAGGGGATTCAATGAGCAGTTCTTC.

The rearrangement links TRBV5-5 to TRBJ2-3; TRBD1 matches 9 bases. This CDR3 is built from 15 residues. CDR1 and CDR2 from the germline V gene are SGHKS and YYEKEE (reference sequence). V shed 3 bases, J shed 4 bases, and the junction held 6 bases outside the gene matches. CDR3 in DNA: TGTGCCAGCAGCTCGGGACAGGGTGGGGCAGATACGCAGTATTTT. Its protein is CASSSGQGGADTQYF.

For the CDR3, the DNA is TGTGCCAGCAGCTTAACACAGGGAAACACTGAAGCTTTCTTT. This codes for CASSLTQGNTEAFF. This chain connects TRBV11-3 to TRBJ1-1; TRBD1 might be the D (6 bases). The CDR3 has 14 residues. The V gene's germline CDR1 is SGHNT and CDR2 YENEEA. Trimming cost V 2 bases and J 2 bases, with 9 bases left between them.

This clone showed up just once. The V call is TRBV7-2, the J call TRBJ2-7; D is perhaps TRBD2 (6 bases). Germline V gene lookup returns CDR1 SGHTA and CDR2 FQGNSA. V shed 5 bases and J shed 4 bases, with 18 bases lying between them. The CDR3 consists of 15 residues. As DNA, the CDR3 is TGTGCCAGCAGCCCTACAGGAGGGAGAGGGTACGAGCAGTACTTC. Its translation: CASSPTGGRGYEQYF.